This TCR beta chain was obtained from a study of blood T cell repertoires in COVID-19. About the research overall: Acute and convalescent COVID-19 specimens originated in the United States, Italy and Spain.

Original handling: Reference gene primer amplification gave estimated nucleated cell counts. Sequencing used immunoSEQ multiplex PCR; TCRdb keeps in-frame clones, though not all of them. The D gene and trimming were derived from the DNA, and the V and J assignments and clone size from that table. Of about 17,000 clones in the sample, around 90% are singletons; the top ten hold over 15%. Germline CDR1 and CDR2: SGHVS and FQNEAQ. CDR3 length equals 15 residues. V shed 1 base and J 7 bases; nucleotides not matched to a gene: 6. The sequence derives from a man in his forties or fifties with active COVID-19. The sequenced sample was peripheral blood. The V gene is TRBV7-8, the J gene TRBJ2-1, with 8 bases identical to TRBD2. CDR3 protein: CASSLGSGRVNEQFF. As DNA, the CDR3 is TGTGCCAGCAGCTTAGGGAGCGGGAGAGTGAATGAGCAGTTCTTC.